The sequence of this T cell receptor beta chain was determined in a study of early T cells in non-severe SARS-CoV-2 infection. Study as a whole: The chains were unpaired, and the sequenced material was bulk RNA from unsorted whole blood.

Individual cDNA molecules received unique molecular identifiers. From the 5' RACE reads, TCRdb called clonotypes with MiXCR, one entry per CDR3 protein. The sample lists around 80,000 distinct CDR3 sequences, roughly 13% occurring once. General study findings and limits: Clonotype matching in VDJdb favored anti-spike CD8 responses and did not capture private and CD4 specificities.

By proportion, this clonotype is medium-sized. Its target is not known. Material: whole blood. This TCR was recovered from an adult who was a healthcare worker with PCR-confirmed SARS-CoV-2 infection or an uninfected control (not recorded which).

The CDR3 DNA sequence: TGTGCCAGCAGCCAAGATGAGGGCAGTCTCGTCACAGATACGCAGTATTTT. This encodes CASSQDEGSLVTDTQYF. This sequence joins TRBV3-1 and TRBJ2-3; TRBD2 is a possible D gene (5 bases). The germline CDR1 and CDR2 sequences are LGHDT and YNNKEL (reference sequence). This CDR3 region has 17 residues. Trimming cost V 0 bases and J 2 bases, with 15 bases left between them.